This passage covers 6 T cell receptor beta chains from one sample sequenced in a study of control samples from healthy donors and cancer patients. Profiling relied on immunoSEQ multiplex PCR, and the TCRdb table lists in-frame clones only, not all of them. The sample consists of over 80,000 clones, 79% of them appearing once. Input material: blood. The receptor set was obtained from a woman in her 30s in good health.

The genes are TRBV6-2 or TRBV6-3 and TRBJ2-2; perhaps TRBD2 as D (6 bases). The CDR3 has 17 residues. From germline, CDR1 is MNHEY and CDR2 SVGEGT. V shed 2 bases and J shed 0 bases, with 13 bases lying between them. CDR3 amino acids: CASSYPLTGANTGELFF. As DNA, the CDR3 is TGTGCCAGCAGTTACCCCCTTACGGGGGCGAACACCGGGGAGCTGTTTTTT.

This clone was seen a few times. The rearrangement joins TRBV5-1 to TRBJ2-3; TRBD2 might be the D (5 bases). Germline V CDR1 and CDR2: SGHRS, YFSETQ. The CDR3 has 14 residues. Trimming removed 4 bases at V and 4 bases at J, with 13 bases between. The CDR3, as DNA: TGCGCCAGCAGCCTACTAGGTTCGTCAGATACGCAGTATTTT. Translating gives CASSLLGSSDTQYF.

The J gene is TRBJ1-3, the V gene TRBV19, with TRBD1 matching over 10 bases. Germline V gene data show CDR1 as LNHDA and CDR2 as SQIVND (reference sequence). The CDR3 is 13 residues long. After removal of 4 bases from V and 7 bases from J, the junction contained 1 base not matched to a gene. The CDR3, as DNA: TGTGCCAGTAGTACGGACAGGGGGAACACCATATATTTT. It translates to CASSTDRGNTIYF.

The chain has TRBV12-5 and TRBJ1-2; D is possibly TRBD1 (6 bases). Germline CDR1 is LGHNT and CDR2 is FRNRAP. Deletions cut 8 bases from V and 4 bases from J, with 23 bases between. This CDR3 contains 16 residues. The CDR3 protein is CASRADSGAFSYGYTF. The CDR3 DNA reads TGTGCTAGTCGTGCGGACAGCGGGGCCTTCTCCTATGGCTACACCTTC.

This chain uses TRBV4-2 with TRBJ2-3; D is uncertain. This CDR3 has 17 amino acids. The germline gives CDR1 LGHNA, CDR2 YNFKEQ. V shed 1 base and J shed 0 bases, with 14 bases lying between them. This CDR3 is CASSQATPGTSTDTQYF. DNA of the CDR3: TGTGCCAGCAGCCAAGCGACTCCTGGTACGAGCACAGATACGCAGTATTTT.

The chain couples TRBV6-1 to TRBJ2-3; 9 positions match TRBD2. Germline values: CDR1 MNHNS, CDR2 SASEGT. V dropped 0 bases and J dropped 3; count of bases not matched to a gene: 4. This CDR3 has 16 residues. In nucleotides, the CDR3 is TGTGCCAGCAGTGAAGCCCTAGCGGGGAATACAGATACGCAGTATTTT. Encoded protein: CASSEALAGNTDTQYF.